This TCR beta chain stems from a study of a mutant IDH1 vaccine in newly diagnosed glioma. Study in general: Initiation of the vaccine course occurred 4-6 weeks after radiotherapy alone, or alongside temozolomide cycles. Earlier treatment was radiotherapy, temozolomide, or both, with most getting both.

About this clone: Its antigen is not identified.

Here immunoSEQ multiplex PCR was the method, and the copy in TCRdb shows in-frame clones only, minus some. Of around 80,000 clones listed, more than 70% were seen once; the top ten hold roughly 0.78%. Time point: week 23, last vaccination. Topical imiquimod was applied with each vaccine dose, which held 300 ug of mutant IDH1 20-mer peptide. The CDR3 has 12 amino acids. Germline loops: CDR1 MNHEY, CDR2 SMNVEV (reference sequence). V lost 8 bases, J lost 0 bases, and 8 bases lay in between. The source is a woman between 45 and 60 years old with glioma. Material: PBMCs, obtained from a glioma patient whose treatment included an IDH1 peptide vaccine. The chain is built from TRBV27 and TRBJ2-7; tentative D call: TRBD2 (5 bases). For the CDR3, the DNA is TGTGCCAGCTTGGGGAGCTCCTACGAGCAGTACTTC. This sequence encodes CASLGSSYEQYF.